This T cell receptor beta chain came from a study of blood T cell repertoires in COVID-19 (TCRdb year 2020). Turning to the overall study: Samples from collaborators originated in the United States, Italy and Spain and spanned both the acute and convalescent phases of COVID-19. The repertoires were released in a freely available public database intended as a resource for research on the immune response to SARS-CoV-2. The material from the prospective study consisted of cDNA or gDNA derived from T cells, B-cell-depleted T cells, or PBMCs. Where available, HLA class I and class II types were taken from metadata supplied by the sample provider and were not determined by assay-based typing. Nearly every sample came with metadata listing a de-identified subject ID, COVID-19 status, age in years and sex. Deeply sampled blood TCRbeta repertoires from subjects exposed to, actively infected with, or recovered from COVID-19 were included in the dataset. The samples were drawn from two sources: the first 160 participants of the ongoing ImmuneRACE study, and 950 to 1,500 subjects contributed by 6 global collaborators. The investigation overall reported the following: Clinical and demographic metadata were provided uncurated, with the amount varying by source and participant.

A note on this clone: The antigen it recognizes is unknown. No base quality values were provided; no much bigger clone lies one nucleotide off.

The immunoSEQ Assay, a bias-controlled multiplex PCR, was used to amplify TCRbeta CDR3 regions from genomic DNA. On the authors' methods: The number of nucleated cells in each sample was estimated by amplification of reference gene primers within the assay. To quantify the absolute abundance of each unique TCRbeta CDR3 rearrangement, sequence reads were collapsed and filtered. For each sample, productive Simpson clonality was calculated as the square root of Simpson's diversity index over productive rearrangements. TCRdb limited this immuneACCESS table to in-frame rearrangements with V and J called. A share of clones is missing; checked studies link under half to unresolved V genes, and the rest is unexplained. That table supplies the V and J calls and clone size; D and trimming were determined from the DNA. A total of approximately 250,000 clones appear in this sample, about 87% of them only once. The ten top clones hold roughly 4.3% of the sample.

The germline V gene encodes CDR1 SNHLY and CDR2 FYNNEI. The CDR3 covers 21 residues, taking in both the cysteine and the phenylalanine. CDR3 DNA only is kept here, 63 bases in frame from base 1. The V end gives up 2 bases and the J end 4 bases, leaving 25 bases in the junction not matched to a gene. Participants in the prospective study were aged roughly 18 to 100 years, lived in under 30 United States geographic areas, and enrolled through a virtual design. In the prospective study, participants were assigned to cohorts based on the clinical history participants reported in a screening survey and a study questionnaire. Each participant in the prospective study had whole blood, serum and a nasopharyngeal or oropharyngeal swab collected by mobile phlebotomists. Prospective study participants could optionally give additional blood draws and questionnaires over an approximately 2-month period. Blood samples from the prospective study were shipped frozen or at room temperature prior to DNA extraction.

The V gene is TRBV2 and the J gene is TRBJ2-7; 8 bases in between match TRBD2. The receptor was derived from a woman in her thirties with acute COVID-19. Sequenced input: PBMCs or T cells enriched from blood (not recorded which). The CDR3 region has the sequence CASSEPQGPGIQREMFYEQYF. At the DNA level, the sequence is TGTGCCAGCAGTGAACCCCAGGGCCCAGGGATCCAGCGGGAGATGTTTTACGAGCAGTACTTC.